The clone carrying this T cell receptor (beta chain) occurred a few times. Reverse transcription of roughly 0.45 to 1 ug RNA used random hexamers. TCRdb re-called the immunoSEQ multiplex PCR reads through MiXCR, storing one row per CDR3 protein. Found here are fewer than 350,000 distinct CDR3 sequences, approximately 85% of them singletons; the top ten hold roughly 0.21%. TCR beta was sequenced from blood CD8+ and CD4+ T cells. Negative isolation was used for CD8+ and CD4+ T cells, and FACS enrichment was applied to TEMRA cells. The sample originates from a study of CD8 T cells in Susac syndrome. Germline V gene lookup returns CDR1 DFQATT and CDR2 SNEGSKA (reference sequence). The CDR3 extends over 14 amino acids. The V segment lost 3 bases and the J segment 3 bases; nucleotides outside the gene matches: 6.

J is TRBJ2-7 and V is TRBV20-1; 9 bases fit TRBD2. The clonotype originates from a human donor with multiple sclerosis. Sequenced: CD8+ T cells from PBMCs. The CDR3 protein is CSARATSGHYEQYF. DNA of the CDR3: TGCAGTGCTAGGGCCACTAGCGGGCACTACGAGCAGTACTTC.